This T cell receptor (beta chain) stems from a study of blood T cell repertoires in COVID-19. In the authors' workflow: Amplification with reference gene primers provided the estimates of nucleated cell counts. Libraries were prepared by immunoSEQ multiplex PCR; TCRdb keeps only in-frame clonotypes and omits some of them. V and J calls and clone size are copied from that table; D and trimming were computed from the DNA. Among roughly 260,000 clones listed, about 88% were seen once. The V and J ends lost 6 bases and 7 bases, in that order; junction bases with no gene match: 8. Germline V lookup: CDR1 MNHEY, CDR2 SVGAGI. This CDR3 is 14 amino acids long.

Specimen: peripheral blood. The J gene is TRBJ1-5, the V gene TRBV6-5, with 8 bases fitting TRBD1. The sequence was obtained from a man aged 55 to 70 who had recovered from COVID-19. This CDR3 is CASRVGQGGQPQHF. The CDR3 DNA is TGTGCCAGCAGGGTAGGACAGGGAGGACAGCCCCAGCATTTT.